The rows below give T cell receptor beta chains drawn from one sample of a study of T cells expressing NK-cell markers. TCRdb reprocessed the 5' RACE reads and stores each CDR3 protein as one record, lacking DNA. This repertoire comprises approximately 380,000 distinct CDR3 sequences; its ten largest clones make up about 5.2%. The sample taken for sequencing was blood T cells: a sorted CD56 or NKG2C T cell subset, CD4+ or CD8+ T cells, or bulk PBMC T cells (not recorded which). Receptor source: a man aged 18 to 69 in good health. The CDR3 runs from the conserved cysteine through the conserved F or W. Fields, in order: CDR3 protein, V gene, CDR3 length, J gene.

CASSAGGNTEAFF | TRBV19 | 13 | TRBJ1-1
CASSHPQMQETQYF | TRBV7-8 | 14 | TRBJ2-5
CASSKKRNQPQHF | TRBV12-3/TRBV12-4 | 13 | TRBJ1-5
CASSRISNGGNTIYF | TRBV3-1 | 15 | TRBJ1-3
CASSPSRQMENTDTQYF | TRBV12-3/TRBV12-4 | 17 | TRBJ2-3
CASSLRAGGEGFQETQYF | TRBV28 | 18 | TRBJ2-5
CSAPGQTNYNEQFF | TRBV20-1 | 14 | TRBJ2-1
CASSPRTGNNEQFF | TRBV12-3/TRBV12-4 | 14 | TRBJ2-1
CATSNSGSTQYF | TRBV24-1 | 12 | TRBJ2-3
CASSLSSGGTTDTQYF | TRBV7-3 | 16 | TRBJ2-3
CASSHRPGTGSHLHF | TRBV3-1 | 15 | TRBJ1-6
CASTLNRGENTGELFF | TRBV28 | 16 | TRBJ2-2
CASSEYGKYNEQFF | TRBV25-1 | 14 | TRBJ2-1
CSASWGREGDTQYF | TRBV20-1 | 14 | TRBJ2-3
CASSRGSGALLFTGELFF | TRBV6-1 | 18 | TRBJ2-2
CATKPPGHMNTGELFF | TRBV12-3/TRBV12-4 | 16 | TRBJ2-2
CATSRLRTSFANTGELFF | TRBV15 | 18 | TRBJ2-2
CASSQAGGARTEAFF | TRBV12-3/TRBV12-4 | 15 | TRBJ1-1
CASSSLDRNEKLFF | TRBV11-2 | 14 | TRBJ1-4
CASSICDRTYNEQFF | TRBV21-1 | 15 | TRBJ2-1
CASSESQGWDEKLFF | TRBV6-1 | 15 | TRBJ1-4
CSANSGTALADTQYF | TRBV20-1 | 15 | TRBJ2-3
CASSYIDTGELFF | TRBV5-6 | 13 | TRBJ2-2
CASSEGTGPRQYF | TRBV6-1 | 13 | TRBJ2-7
CASINRDPRTDTQYF | TRBV5-5 | 15 | TRBJ2-3
CASSWGVSQTEAFF | TRBV6-5 | 14 | TRBJ1-1
CASSSRGGSSYEQYF | TRBV27 | 15 | TRBJ2-7
CASINSMGVGGYTF | TRBV19 | 14 | TRBJ1-2
CSATLPRGRAYEQYF | TRBV20-1 | 15 | TRBJ2-7
CSARPSVGQSGYGYTF | TRBV20-1 | 16 | TRBJ1-2
CASSVGTGVEKLFF | TRBV7-9 | 14 | TRBJ1-4
CASSPAPGGAAEAFF | TRBV7-9 | 15 | TRBJ1-1
CASSSGTSGGSSYNEQFF | TRBV3-1 | 18 | TRBJ2-1
CASSRYRGQYEQYF | TRBV3-1 | 14 | TRBJ2-7
CASGAPRGPEQFF | TRBV12-5 | 13 | TRBJ2-1
CASALAGKNEKLFF | TRBV6-2/TRBV6-3 | 14 | TRBJ1-4
CASSASGTGINEQFF | TRBV28 | 15 | TRBJ2-1
CASSSGPRSYNEQFF | TRBV11-3 | 15 | TRBJ2-1
CASSLRQDPRNYGYTF | TRBV18 | 16 | TRBJ1-2
CAISKNGGGSGANVLTF | TRBV10-3 | 17 | TRBJ2-6
CASKRSGGPMETQYF | TRBV12-3/TRBV12-4 | 15 | TRBJ2-5
CATFRGRASGANVLTF | TRBV28 | 16 | TRBJ2-6
CASSLKFGDSPLHF | TRBV7-2 | 14 | TRBJ1-6
CASSPGPTAYNEQFF | TRBV11-3 | 15 | TRBJ2-1
CSARNGIHSPLHF | TRBV20-1 | 13 | TRBJ1-6
CASSPRIREKSTDTQYF | TRBV7-2 | 17 | TRBJ2-3
CASSLDRLGGQYF | TRBV12-3/TRBV12-4 | 13 | TRBJ2-7
CSARGTASRGEQYF | TRBV20-1 | 14 | TRBJ2-7